The entry below describes one T cell receptor beta chain. This entry belongs to a study of blood T cell repertoires in COVID-19. Data came from immunoSEQ multiplex PCR; TCRdb stores just in-frame clones and leaves some out. The sample holds some 60,000 clones, roughly three quarters seen once. The CDR3 length is 12 residues. The germline V gene has CDR1 GTSNPN and CDR2 SVGIG (reference sequence). With 1 base removed from V and 5 bases from J, the gap between germline ends came to 9 bases. The rearrangement links TRBV30 to TRBJ2-7; a possible D gene is TRBD2 (6 bases). The sequencing input was peripheral blood. The source of this sequence is a human donor in a cohort sampled during active COVID-19. The CDR3 coding sequence is TGTGCCTGGAGTGGGGGGGTCCACGAGCAGTACTTC. Translating gives CAWSGGVHEQYF.